These T cell receptor beta chains were read from a single sample in a study of blood T cells in healthy people across ages. A single record per CDR3 protein comes from TCRdb applying MiXCR to the 5' RACE reads. This table holds 1.5 million to 2 million distinct CDR3 sequences, roughly two fifths found once. The material sequenced was blood. The receptor set was obtained from a human donor in good health. Both conserved end residues are part of each CDR3. The order of the fields is J gene, D gene, clone size, V gene, CDR3 DNA, CDR3 protein. The D gene is left open where the match is weak. Not every row has a clone size; where given, it reads once, few, many or a size class.

TRBJ2-5	-	-	TRBV7-9	TGTGCCAGCAGCTCCGCCCGTCCCCAAGAGACCCAGTACTTC	CASSSARPQETQYF
TRBJ2-5	TRBD1	-	TRBV30	TGTGCCTGCTTGGGACAGGGAAAAAAAGAGACCCAGTACTTC	CACLGQGKKETQYF
TRBJ2-7	-	few	TRBV18	TGTGCCAGCTCGCAATCCGGGACAACTAACCCCGAGCAGTACTTC	CASSQSGTTNPEQYF
TRBJ2-3	TRBD2	-	TRBV12-3/TRBV12-4	TGTGCCAGCAGTAATGGGGTCCGTCTAGCGGGGATTTTAGCAGATACGCAGTATTTT	CASSNGVRLAGILADTQYF
TRBJ2-2	TRBD2	once	TRBV4-2	TGTGCCAGCAGCCAAGAGGGACTACGCACCGGGGAGCTGTTTTTT	CASSQEGLRTGELFF
TRBJ1-2	-	-	TRBV29-1	TGCAGCGTTGCTCTTCCTTCTGGTATAGGCTACACCTTC	CSVALPSGIGYTF
TRBJ1-1	-	-	TRBV7-9	TGTGCCAGCAGTCACGACCGGGACACCGCCCTTCGGGAACCTTTGGAAGCTTTCTTT	CASSHDRDTALREPLEAFF
TRBJ2-4	-	few	TRBV11-2	TGTGCCAGCAGCTCTCTGGGAGGGGGACTTTCTTGGTGGGAGCAGTACTTC	CASSSLGGGLSWWEQYF
TRBJ2-5	-	-	TRBV15	TGTGCCACCAGCAAACCTGGATACCAAGAGACCCAGTACTTC	CATSKPGYQETQYF
TRBJ1-1	-	-	TRBV30	TGTGCCTGGACTTCTCCAGGGGTCACTGAAGCTTTCTTT	CAWTSPGVTEAFF
TRBJ2-7	TRBD2	few	TRBV4-3	TGCGCCAGCAGCCAAGTGGGACTAGCGGGCTACGAGCAGTACTTC	CASSQVGLAGYEQYF
TRBJ1-2	-	few	TRBV29-1	TGCAGCGTTCTCTTCCAGGGAGGTTATGGCTACACCTTC	CSVLFQGGYGYTF
TRBJ2-7	-	once	TRBV12-5	TGTGCTAGTGATCCAGAGGACAGCCTTTCCCACTACGAGCAGTACTTC	CASDPEDSLSHYEQYF
TRBJ2-3	TRBD1	-	TRBV10-3	TGTGCCATCAGGGGGACAGGGGCCCCGACCGGGGGCACAGATACGCAGTATTTT	CAIRGTGAPTGGTDTQYF
TRBJ2-3	TRBD2	-	TRBV29-1	TGCAGCGTCGTAGGGACTAGCGGCAGCACAGATACGCAGTATTTT	CSVVGTSGSTDTQYF
TRBJ2-2	-	-	TRBV5-5	TGTGCCAGCAGCTTGTTAGCGATCCTGAACACCGGGGAGCTGTTTTTT	CASSLLAILNTGELFF
TRBJ1-2	-	-	TRBV4-1	TGCGCCAGCAGCCGGGGGCTCCGGAATGGCTACACCTTC	CASSRGLRNGYTF
TRBJ2-3	-	few	TRBV4-1	TGCGCCAGCAGCCAGCCCCGGGACAGGACCCGGGAGGTGCAGTATTTT	CASSQPRDRTREVQYF
TRBJ1-2	-	-	TRBV5-1	TGCGCCAGCAGCTTGGAGGCTTATCCTTCGTATGGCTACACCTTC	CASSLEAYPSYGYTF
TRBJ2-7	-	-	TRBV12-3/TRBV12-4	TGTGCCAGCAGGCCAACAGGGAACACCTACGAGCAGTACTTC	CASRPTGNTYEQYF
TRBJ2-6	-	-	TRBV7-2	TGTGCCAGCAGCTTTATATTTGGCGGGGCCAACGTCCTGACTTTC	CASSFIFGGANVLTF
TRBJ1-2	TRBD1	-	TRBV29-1	TGCAGCGCCCAGACAGGGGAGTTTTGGGACTATGGCTACACCTTC	CSAQTGEFWDYGYTF